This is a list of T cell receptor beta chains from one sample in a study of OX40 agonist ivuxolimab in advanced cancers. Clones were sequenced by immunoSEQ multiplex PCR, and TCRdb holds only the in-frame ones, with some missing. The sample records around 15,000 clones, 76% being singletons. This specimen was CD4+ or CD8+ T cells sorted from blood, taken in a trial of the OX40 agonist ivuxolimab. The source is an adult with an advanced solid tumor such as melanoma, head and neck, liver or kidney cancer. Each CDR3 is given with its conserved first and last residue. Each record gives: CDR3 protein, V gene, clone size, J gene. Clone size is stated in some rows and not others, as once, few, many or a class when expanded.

CDR3: CASSLGQGEAFF
V: TRBV6-5
size: .
J: TRBJ1-1

CDR3: CASSAGTTLNTEAFF
V: TRBV9
size: .
J: TRBJ1-1

CDR3: CASSSGVNTEAFF
V: TRBV5-6
size: .
J: TRBJ1-1

CDR3: CASSMGQGAGGYTF
V: TRBV19
size: .
J: TRBJ1-2

CDR3: CASSQVGSYEQYF
V: TRBV4-1
size: .
J: TRBJ2-7

CDR3: CAWYGGGARKQFF
V: TRBV30
size: .
J: TRBJ2-1

CDR3: CASSPVGPRTGHYGYTF
V: TRBV5-1
size: .
J: TRBJ1-2

CDR3: CASSQAGTSSYNEQFF
V: TRBV4-3
size: once
J: TRBJ2-1

CDR3: CASSPTVGYGYTF
V: TRBV7-9
size: few
J: TRBJ1-2

CDR3: CASSFSHEQYF
V: TRBV7-9
size: .
J: TRBJ2-7

CDR3: CASSIDNEQFF
V: TRBV19
size: .
J: TRBJ2-1

CDR3: CATSRGRGGEKLFF
V: TRBV15
size: once
J: TRBJ1-4

CDR3: CASSFGTYGYTF
V: TRBV11-2
size: .
J: TRBJ1-2

CDR3: CASSFGGEQYF
V: TRBV6-1
size: few
J: TRBJ2-7

CDR3: CASSYSREPNTGELFF
V: TRBV6-5
size: .
J: TRBJ2-2

CDR3: CASSVARAGGRSDTQYF
V: TRBV9
size: .
J: TRBJ2-3

CDR3: CASSYSPTGGTYGYTF
V: TRBV6-5
size: .
J: TRBJ1-2

CDR3: CASRADSEKLFF
V: TRBV25-1
size: .
J: TRBJ1-4

CDR3: CAISESSSGGVSNNEQFF
V: TRBV10-3
size: .
J: TRBJ2-1

CDR3: CASSMAGEASEAFF
V: TRBV19
size: large
J: TRBJ1-1

CDR3: CASSPGTGEETQYF
V: TRBV7-9
size: .
J: TRBJ2-5

CDR3: CASSLVRLDSGANVLTF
V: TRBV27
size: .
J: TRBJ2-6

CDR3: CASSTNNQPQHF
V: TRBV27
size: .
J: TRBJ1-5

CDR3: CASSYSGRESNQPQHF
V: TRBV6-7
size: .
J: TRBJ1-5

CDR3: CASENGWGRVVQYF
V: TRBV7-2
size: .
J: TRBJ2-7

CDR3: CASSDHRGAGGYTF
V: TRBV4-3
size: few
J: TRBJ1-2

CDR3: CASKGAPFSNQPQHF
V: TRBV19
size: .
J: TRBJ1-5

CDR3: CASSVGVGNYGYTF
V: TRBV9
size: .
J: TRBJ1-2

CDR3: CASSSLQGGAFF
V: TRBV2
size: few
J: TRBJ1-1

CDR3: CARGNGELFF
V: TRBV12-1
size: .
J: TRBJ2-2

CDR3: CASNGVSTEAFF
V: TRBV2
size: .
J: TRBJ1-1

CDR3: CASSLGSGGGFQETQYF
V: TRBV7-8
size: .
J: TRBJ2-5